This TCR beta chain is from a study of T cells after yellow fever vaccination. TCRdb reprocessed the 5' RACE reads via MiXCR and lists one record per CDR3 protein. There are hundreds of thousands of distinct CDR3 sequences in the sample; roughly an eighth occur only once, and more than 13% lies in the top ten. This clonotype occurred once. This clonotype originated in a man aged 25-45 years who received the YFV17D yellow fever vaccine. The sample was PBMCs, taken on the day of the yellow fever booster vaccination.

This chain's CDR3 is CSAILGSSGDNEQFF. CDR3 nucleotide sequence: TGCAGTGCTATCCTGGGGTCTAGCGGAGACAATGAGCAGTTCTTC. This sequence joins TRBV20-1 and TRBJ2-1; 7 positions agree with TRBD2. The germline V gene has CDR1 DFQATT and CDR2 SNEGSKA (reference sequence). The CDR3 length is 15 residues. The J segment lost 5 bases and the V segment lost 4 bases, leaving 11 bases of the junction unmatched.